One and the same sample provided the 20 T cell receptor beta chains below, sequenced in a study of T-cell memory formation after mild COVID-19. TCRdb recomputed calls from the 5' RACE reads with MiXCR, one row per CDR3 protein. The data contain almost 350,000 distinct CDR3 sequences, roughly 20% of them singletons. Sequencing input: PBMCs or a T cell subset sorted from them (not recorded which). The receptor set was obtained from a man aged 18 to 29 who had mild COVID-19 (a few samples of this study predate the infection). Cell type and time point are not known.

J is TRBJ2-1 and V is TRBV5-4, with D hard to call. The CDR3 runs to 12 residues. V gave up 1 base and J gave up 9 bases, with 8 bases separating them. Germline V gene lookup returns CDR1 SGHNT and CDR2 YYREEE (reference sequence). The CDR3 sequence is CASSLWASEQFF. CDR3 nucleotide sequence: TGTGCCAGCAGCTTGTGGGCCAGTGAGCAGTTCTTC.

The sample holds many counts of this clonotype. This chain connects TRBV7-9 to TRBJ1-4; perhaps TRBD1 as D (6 bases). Trimming removed 3 bases at V and 5 bases at J, with 10 bases between. This CDR3 comprises 14 residues. Germline CDR1 SEHNR, CDR2 FQNEAQ (reference sequence). This CDR3 is CASSFGQGNEKLFF. The CDR3 DNA reads TGTGCCAGCAGCTTCGGGCAGGGGAATGAAAAACTGTTTTTT.

The CDR3 loop is CASSSSGGDATQYF. The CDR3 DNA reads as TGTGCCAGCTCCTCTAGCGGGGGTGATGCTACGCAGTATTTT. The V gene is TRBV6-2 or TRBV6-3, the J gene TRBJ2-3, with 10 bases aligning to TRBD2. J gave up 8 bases and V 8 bases, and 10 bases lay outside the gene matches. This CDR3 is 14 amino acids long. Germline CDR1 and CDR2: MNHEY and SVGEGT.

This clonotype showed up just a few times. The chain couples TRBV6-6 to TRBJ2-1; 15 nucleotides agree with TRBD2. Germline CDR1 and CDR2: MNHNY and SVGAGI (reference sequence). The V segment lost 2 bases and the J segment 8 bases; nucleotides outside the gene matches: 4. CDR3 length: 16 residues. CDR3 DNA sequence: TGTGCCAGCAGTTACCGGACTAGCGGGGGGGCCTATGAGCAGTTCTTC. The encoded protein is CASSYRTSGGAYEQFF.

The genes are TRBV5-1 and TRBJ2-7; D is ambiguous. This CDR3 comprises 12 residues. V was trimmed by 6 bases and J by 3 bases, leaving 10 bases between them. Germline V gene lookup returns CDR1 SGHRS and CDR2 YFSETQ. The CDR3 loop is CASTKKGYEQYV. The DNA of the CDR3 is TGCGCCAGCACCAAAAAGGGCTACGAGCAGTACGTC.

J is TRBJ2-1 and V is TRBV10-3; 7 nucleotides align to TRBD1. The V gene's germline CDR1 is ENHRY and CDR2 SYGVKD. This CDR3 is 13 amino acids long. Unmatched junction bases numbered 2, after V lost 4 bases and J lost 5 bases. DNA of the CDR3: TGTGCCATCAGTGGGGACAGCCACAATGAGCAGTTCTTC. As protein: CAISGDSHNEQFF.

CDR3 residues: CASSQDPFPGHGTEAFF. In DNA form, the CDR3 reads TGCGCCAGCAGCCAAGATCCCTTTCCCGGGCATGGCACTGAAGCTTTCTTT. This chain links TRBV4-1 with TRBJ1-1; D is undetermined. The germline V gene encodes CDR1 MGHRA and CDR2 YSYEKL. The CDR3 has 17 residues. V lost 0 bases to trimming and J lost 4 bases, with 18 bases between them.

V gene TRBV5-1 combines with J gene TRBJ2-6; tentatively, D is TRBD1 (6 bases). The germline CDR1 and CDR2 sequences are SGHRS and YFSETQ. The CDR3 totals 16 residues. The V and J ends lost 3 bases and 5 bases respectively, with 15 bases between them. The CDR3 DNA reads as TGCGCCAGCAGCTCGGACAGACTGTCTTGGGCCAACGTCCTGACTTTC. This translates into CASSSDRLSWANVLTF.

This chain links TRBV20-1 with TRBJ2-2, with 7 nucleotides matching TRBD1. Trimming at V came to 0 bases and at J to 2 bases, leaving 6 bases not matched to a gene. Germline loops: CDR1 DFQATT, CDR2 SNEGSKA (reference sequence). The CDR3 consists of 16 residues. The CDR3: CSAREADRINTGELFF. The CDR3, as DNA: TGCAGTGCTAGAGAAGCGGACAGGATAAACACCGGGGAGCTGTTTTTT.

The CDR3 loop reads CASRQGTSTGANVLTF. The DNA for the CDR3 is TGTGCCAGCAGACAGGGGACTTCCACTGGGGCCAACGTCCTGACTTTC. The gene calls are TRBV6-5 and TRBJ2-6, with D perhaps matching TRBD1 (7 bases). Trimming stripped 6 bases from V and 2 bases from J, with 14 bases between. This CDR3 region has 16 residues. CDR1 is MNHEY, CDR2 SVGAGI, per germline.

Only a few counts were recorded for this clonotype. The rearrangement joins TRBV29-1 to TRBJ2-5; weak D call: TRBD1 (5 bases). V dropped 8 bases and J dropped 4 bases, with 14 bases sitting between them. The V gene's germline CDR1 is SQVTM and CDR2 ANQGSEA. There are 12 residues in the CDR3. The CDR3 loop is CSLWGSGETQYF. The CDR3 coding sequence is TGCAGCCTCTGGGGCTCGGGAGAGACCCAGTACTTC.

This clonotype was detected ten times or more. The genes are TRBV10-2 and TRBJ2-7; the D gene could be TRBD1 or TRBD2 (5 bases each). The germline V gene has CDR1 WSHSY and CDR2 SAAADI. CDR3 length equals 13 residues. V was pared by 7 bases and J by 4 bases, with 14 bases between. The CDR3 loop reads CASTGDPGYEQYF. The CDR3 DNA reads as TGCGCCAGCACCGGGGACCCCGGGTACGAGCAGTACTTC.

This clonotype occurred a few times. The rearrangement joins TRBV7-9 to TRBJ2-3, with D possibly TRBD1 on 5 matching bases. Germline V CDR1 and CDR2: SEHNR, FQNEAQ (reference sequence). Deletions cut 5 bases from V and 0 bases from J, with 9 bases between. The CDR3 totals 14 residues. CDR3 sequence (DNA): TGTGCCAGCAGCCGCAGGGTTAGCACAGATACGCAGTATTTT. Its protein is CASSRRVSTDTQYF. The whole variable domain, filled in from reference TRBV7-9 and TRBJ2-3, reads DTGVSQNPRHKITKRGQNVTFRCDPISEHNRLYWYRQTLGQGPEFLTYFQNEAQLEKSRLLSDRFSAERPKGSFSTLEIQRTEQGDSAMYLCASSRRVSTDTQYFGPGTRLTVL.

The chain recombines TRBV5-1 with TRBJ1-2, with a possible D match to TRBD1 (5 bases). The germline V and J ends were trimmed by 4 bases and 3 bases, with 16 bases remaining between them. The CDR3 is made up of 15 amino acids. Germline lookup yields CDR1 SGHRS and CDR2 YFSETQ. The CDR3 is CASSNLGESYYGYTF. The CDR3 DNA is TGCGCCAGCAGCAATTTAGGGGAAAGCTACTATGGCTACACCTTC.

This rearrangement joins TRBV27 to TRBJ2-2; no clear D gene. Germline-derived CDR1 and CDR2 are MNHEY and SMNVEV (reference sequence). The germline V and J ends were trimmed by 6 bases and 0 bases, with 11 bases remaining between them. The CDR3 is made up of 15 amino acids. CDR3 in DNA: TGTGCCAGCAGAAGGGCAATTTCGAACACCGGGGAGCTGTTTTTT. Its protein is CASRRAISNTGELFF.

This clonotype has more than one count but fewer than ten. This sequence joins TRBV7-2 and TRBJ1-6; perhaps TRBD1 as D (5 bases). V shed 5 bases and J shed 5 bases, with 13 bases lying between them. The CDR3 runs to 15 residues. CDR1 and CDR2 from the germline V gene are SGHTA and FQGNSA. The DNA for the CDR3 is TGTGCCAGCAGCAAGAGGTACAGGAATAATTCACCCCTCCACTTT. It codes for CASSKRYRNNSPLHF.

The J gene is TRBJ2-7, the V gene TRBV7-6, with TRBD1 identical over 8 bases. The CDR3 has 16 amino acids. The V segment lost 5 bases and the J segment 3 bases; nucleotides outside the gene matches: 12. Germline V CDR1 and CDR2: SGHVS, FNYEAQ. CDR3 DNA: TGTGCCAGCAGCCATCGACCGGGACAGGCCATCTACGAGCAGTACTTC. It codes for CASSHRPGQAIYEQYF.

The chain couples TRBV7-9 to TRBJ1-2, with a tentative D call TRBD1 (6 bases). Trimming left V 3 bases short and J 5 bases short, with 16 bases between. This CDR3 spans 15 amino acids. Germline V gives CDR1 SEHNR, CDR2 FQNEAQ (reference sequence). The CDR3 here is CASSLGAGDGYGYTF. As DNA, the CDR3 is TGTGCCAGCAGCTTGGGGGCAGGGGACGGGTATGGCTACACCTTC.

This chain links TRBV4-3 with TRBJ1-2; 12 bases align to TRBD1. The germline gives CDR1 LGHNA, CDR2 YSLEER. V gave up 4 bases and J gave up 7 bases; unmatched junction bases: 13. CDR3 size: 17 residues. The CDR3 nucleotides are TGCGCCAGCAGCCCTGCCGTTCTCGGGACAGGGGGCTCTGGCTACACCTTC. This gives the protein CASSPAVLGTGGSGYTF.

This clonotype was counted a few times. The V call is TRBV29-1, the J call TRBJ2-7; perhaps TRBD1 as D (5 bases). The germline V and J ends were trimmed by 1 base and 1 base, with 11 bases remaining between them. Germline assignment: CDR1 SQVTM and CDR2 ANQGSEA. CDR3 length equals 14 residues. CDR3 region: CSVEAKGSSYEQYF. CDR3 nucleotide sequence: TGCAGCGTTGAAGCTAAGGGGTCGTCCTACGAGCAGTACTTC.